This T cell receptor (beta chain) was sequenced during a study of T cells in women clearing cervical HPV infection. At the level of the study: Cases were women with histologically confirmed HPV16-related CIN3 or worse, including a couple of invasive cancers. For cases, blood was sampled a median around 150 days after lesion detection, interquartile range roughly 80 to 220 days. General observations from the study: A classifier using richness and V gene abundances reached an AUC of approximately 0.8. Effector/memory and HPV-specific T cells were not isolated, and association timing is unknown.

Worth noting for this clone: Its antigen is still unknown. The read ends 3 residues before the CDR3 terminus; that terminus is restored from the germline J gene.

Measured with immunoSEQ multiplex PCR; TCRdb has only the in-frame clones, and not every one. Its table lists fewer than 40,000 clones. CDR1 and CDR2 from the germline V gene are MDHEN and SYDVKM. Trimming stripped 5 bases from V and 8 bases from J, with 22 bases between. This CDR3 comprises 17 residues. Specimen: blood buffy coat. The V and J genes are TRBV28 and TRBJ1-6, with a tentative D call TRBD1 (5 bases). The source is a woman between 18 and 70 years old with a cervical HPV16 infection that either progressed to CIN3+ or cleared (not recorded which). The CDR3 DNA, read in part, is TGTGCCAGCAGTCAGTATCGGGTTGCAGGGTTAGATTCACCC. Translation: CASSQYRVAGLDSP. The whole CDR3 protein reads CASSQYRVAGLDSPLHF.